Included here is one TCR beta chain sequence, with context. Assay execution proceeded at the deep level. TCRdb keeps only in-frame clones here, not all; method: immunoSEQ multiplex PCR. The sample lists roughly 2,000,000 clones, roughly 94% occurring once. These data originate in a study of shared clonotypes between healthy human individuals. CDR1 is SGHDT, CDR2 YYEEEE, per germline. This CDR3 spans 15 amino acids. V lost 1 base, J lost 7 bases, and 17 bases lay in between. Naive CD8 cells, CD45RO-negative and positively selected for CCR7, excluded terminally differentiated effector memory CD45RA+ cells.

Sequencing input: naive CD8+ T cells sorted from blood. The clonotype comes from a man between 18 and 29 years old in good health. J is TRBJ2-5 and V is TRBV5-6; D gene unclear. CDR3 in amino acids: CASSLNVGVAGTQYF. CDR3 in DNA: TGTGCCAGCAGCTTGAATGTTGGGGTTGCTGGGACCCAGTACTTC.